These 29 T cell receptor beta chains were sequenced from one sample in a study of T cell clonotyping in hematopoietic cell transplantation. Sequenced by immunoSEQ multiplex PCR; TCRdb stores in-frame clones only, minus some. The sample has some 40,000 clones, roughly 94% seen once. The material sequenced was peripheral blood mononuclear cells. The receptors stem from a woman aged 45 to 65 in good health. Some clones in this sample may be carry-over from other donors' samples.

The CDR3 DNA follows: TGTGCCAGCAGCATTAGGACAGATTATGGCTACACCTTC. Protein product: CASSIRTDYGYTF. V is TRBV9 and J is TRBJ1-2, with D possibly TRBD1 on 6 matching bases. Looked up from germline, CDR1 is SGDLS and CDR2 is YYNGEE. The CDR3 spans 13 residues. V was clipped by 4 bases and J by 5 bases, with 12 bases between them.

The V gene is TRBV14, the J gene TRBJ1-1; D unclear. V dropped 1 base and J dropped 4 bases, with 10 bases sitting between them. This CDR3 is 14 amino acids long. Per the germline V gene, CDR1 is SGHDN and CDR2 is FVKESK. CDR3: CASSQGSRGTEAFF. DNA for the CDR3: TGTGCCAGCAGCCAAGGCTCCCGGGGCACTGAAGCTTTCTTT. The full variable domain, with the rest looked up from reference TRBV14 and TRBJ1-1, is EAGVTQFPSHSVIEKGQTVTLRCDPISGHDNLYWYRRVMGKEIKFLLHFVKESKQDESGMPNNRFLAERTGGTYSTLKVQPAELEDSGVYFCASSQGSRGTEAFFGQGTRLTVV.

The chain has TRBV5-5 and TRBJ2-7; D not resolved. The length of the CDR3 is 15 residues. Trimming left V 1 base short and J 2 bases short, with 13 bases between. Germline CDR1 SGHKS, CDR2 YYEKEE (reference sequence). The CDR3 nucleotides are TGTGCCAGCAGCTTGTTCGTACTATTGACCTACGAGCAGTACTTC. This gives the protein CASSLFVLLTYEQYF.

The rearrangement links TRBV6-4 to TRBJ2-5, with 9 bases aligning to TRBD2. Per the germline V gene, CDR1 is MRHNA and CDR2 is SNTAGT. The CDR3 consists of 16 residues. J was trimmed by 5 bases and V by 6 bases; bases with no gene match: 13. The CDR3 protein is CASRDLGGGAHETQYF. The CDR3 coding sequence is TGTGCCAGCAGGGACCTTGGCGGGGGGGCGCACGAGACCCAGTACTTC.

The genes are TRBV7-9 and TRBJ1-1; D call uncertain. Germline CDR1 and CDR2: SEHNR and FQNEAQ (reference sequence). The V and J ends lost 1 base and 7 bases respectively, with 7 bases between them. The CDR3 extends over 12 amino acids. This chain's CDR3 is CASSLVRFEAFF. CDR3 coding DNA: TGTGCCAGCAGCTTAGTGCGGTTTGAAGCTTTCTTT.

The gene calls are TRBV7-2 and TRBJ2-5; a possible D gene is TRBD1 (5 bases). This CDR3 has 15 residues. The germline CDR1 and CDR2 sequences are SGHTA and FQGNSA. The germline V and J ends were trimmed by 1 base and 0 bases, with 9 bases remaining between them. The DNA of the CDR3 is TGTGCCAGCAGCTTAGTGTCAGGGAACCAAGAGACCCAGTACTTC. Its translation is CASSLVSGNQETQYF.

The DNA of the CDR3 is TGTGCCAGCGCCTTAGGGAACGAGGGGACAGGCTCACCCCTCCACTTT. The encoded protein is CASALGNEGTGSPLHF. V usage is TRBV19 and J usage is TRBJ1-6; 8 bases fit TRBD1. The CDR3 contains 16 residues. V shed 9 bases and J 10 bases; nucleotides not matched to a gene: 17. The germline CDR1 and CDR2 sequences are LNHDA and SQIVND (reference sequence).

This clone was detected once. This chain connects TRBV4-2 to TRBJ2-3; TRBD2 matches 9 bases. V lost 4 bases, J lost 3 bases, and 11 bases stayed unmatched. This CDR3 is 17 amino acids long. The germline V gene encodes CDR1 LGHNA and CDR2 YNFKEQ. The CDR3 coding sequence is TGTGCCAGCAGCCTAGAAGGGGCTAGCGGGGAAACAGATACGCAGTATTTT. Its translation: CASSLEGASGETDTQYF.

CDR3 region: CASSRTSGSYNEQFF. The CDR3 bases are TGTGCCAGCAGTCGGACTAGCGGGTCCTACAATGAGCAGTTCTTC. V usage is TRBV7-9 and J usage is TRBJ2-1; the match to TRBD2 covers 11 bases. The CDR3 contains 15 residues. J lost 1 base, V lost 6 bases, and 2 bases had no gene match. Germline lookup yields CDR1 SEHNR and CDR2 FQNEAQ (reference sequence).

The chain combines TRBV11-2 with TRBJ2-3; TRBD1 or TRBD2 may be the D gene (6 bases each). V was shortened by 8 bases and J by 2 bases, with 14 bases between the two germline ends. Germline V gene lookup returns CDR1 SGHAT and CDR2 FQNNGV. The CDR3 extends over 14 amino acids. CDR3 coding DNA: TGTGCCAGCGGGTTAGGGGGGCTCACAGATACGCAGTATTTT. Translation gives CASGLGGLTDTQYF.

This clone came up once. Other DNA sequences from this sample encode an identical CDR3 as well. This rearrangement joins TRBV28 to TRBJ2-7, with TRBD2 identical over 7 bases. J lost 3 bases, V lost 5 bases, and 1 base had no gene match. This CDR3 spans 12 amino acids. From germline, CDR1 is MDHEN and CDR2 SYDVKM. CDR3 residues: CASSGGVYEQYF. CDR3 sequence (DNA): TGTGCCAGCAGTGGGGGGGTCTACGAGCAGTACTTC.

The chain recombines TRBV6-5 with TRBJ1-1, with D unclear. Germline CDR1 and CDR2: MNHEY and SVGAGI. Trimming shortened V by 2 bases and J by 2 bases, and 6 bases separated the two germline ends. The CDR3 is 13 amino acids. The CDR3 reads CASSYGYNTEAFF. For the CDR3, the DNA is TGTGCCAGCAGTTACGGGTACAACACTGAAGCTTTCTTT.

The chain is built from TRBV7-2 and TRBJ2-3; D might be TRBD1 (5 bases). The CDR3 consists of 15 residues. Between the trimmed V and J ends, which lost 5 bases and 6 bases, there was a span of 18 bases. Germline lookup yields CDR1 SGHTA and CDR2 FQGNSA. CDR3: CASSPEPLGADTQYF. The CDR3 nucleotides read TGTGCCAGCAGCCCAGAACCACTTGGGGCGGATACGCAGTATTTT. The full variable domain, rest sourced from reference TRBV7-2 and TRBJ2-3, is GAGVSQSPSNKVTEKGKDVELRCDPISGHTALYWYRQSLGQGLEFLIYFQGNSAPDKSGLPSDRFSAERTGGSVSTLTIQRTQQEDSAVYLCASSPEPLGADTQYFGPGTRLTVL.

The DNA of the CDR3 is TGCGCCAGCAGCCAAGATGGAGAAGGGGATGCAGATACGCAGTATTTT. It codes for CASSQDGEGDADTQYF. The chain has TRBV4-3 and TRBJ2-3, with D tentatively TRBD1 (5 bases). Trimming stripped 0 bases from V and 4 bases from J, with 14 bases between. The CDR3 is made up of 16 amino acids. Germline V gives CDR1 LGHNA, CDR2 YSLEER.

The chain couples TRBV7-3 to TRBJ2-3, with D maybe TRBD2 (6 bases). The V end was cut by 4 bases, the J end by 3 bases, with 20 bases between. Germline assignment: CDR1 SGHTA and CDR2 FQGTGA. CDR3 length: 17 amino acids. The CDR3 spells CASSSPGGKSGTDTQYF. CDR3 bases: TGTGCCAGCAGCTCTCCCGGGGGAAAAAGTGGTACAGATACGCAGTATTTT.

The genes are TRBV4-2 and TRBJ2-6; 8 nucleotides align to TRBD1. V lost 6 bases, J lost 10 bases, and 5 bases stayed unmatched. CDR3 length: 13 amino acids. In germline, CDR1 is LGHNA, CDR2 YNFKEQ. CDR3 sequence reads: CASSRDRSNVLTF. For the CDR3, the DNA is TGTGCCAGCAGTAGGGACAGGTCAAACGTCCTGACTTTC.

The chain is built from TRBV19 and TRBJ2-5; TRBD2 matches at 7 bases. Germline V gene data show CDR1 as LNHDA and CDR2 as SQIVND (reference sequence). The CDR3 runs 13 residues. The V and J ends lost 4 bases and 7 bases, in that order; junction bases with no gene match: 6. This CDR3 is CASSNRGGRTQYF. Written as DNA, the CDR3 is TGTGCCAGTAGTAATCGGGGAGGGCGGACCCAGTACTTC.

CDR3 region: CASSLVGTDTQYF. The DNA for the CDR3 is TGTGCCAGCAGCTTGGTAGGGACCGATACGCAGTATTTT. This sequence joins TRBV5-6 and TRBJ2-3; D may match TRBD1 or TRBD2 (5 bases each). The germline V and J ends were trimmed by 0 bases and 6 bases, with 8 bases remaining between them. The CDR3 contains 13 residues. Germline V gene lookup returns CDR1 SGHDT and CDR2 YYEEEE.

This clone was seen only a few times. The same CDR3 arises from other DNA sequences in this sample as well. V and J are TRBV25-1 and TRBJ1-2; D not certain. V was shortened by 2 bases and J by 4 bases, with 2 bases between the two germline ends. CDR1 is MGHDK and CDR2 is SYGVNS in the germline V gene. This CDR3 has 11 amino acids. Written as DNA, the CDR3 is TGTGCCAGCAGTGAAAGCTATGGCTACACCTTC. This codes for CASSESYGYTF.

The chain employs TRBV28 and TRBJ1-4; D ambiguous. V was pared by 3 bases and J by 0 bases, with 14 bases between. The CDR3 has 17 amino acids. Germline lookup yields CDR1 MDHEN and CDR2 SYDVKM. CDR3 protein: CASSFGAGSATNEKLFF. DNA of the CDR3: TGTGCCAGCAGTTTTGGAGCGGGCTCTGCAACTAATGAAAAACTGTTTTTT. The variable domain in full, completed from reference TRBV28 and TRBJ1-4, reads DVKVTQSSRYLVKRTGEKVFLECVQDMDHENMFWYRQDPGLGLRLIYFSYDVKMKEKGDIPEGYSVSREKKERFSLILESASTNQTSMYLCASSFGAGSATNEKLFFGSGTQLSVL.

The sample holds a few counts of this clone. V and J are TRBV6-6 and TRBJ2-7, with unresolved D. This CDR3 contains 14 residues. The ends were cut back, 4 bases at V and 0 bases at J, with 10 bases in the middle. Germline lookup yields CDR1 MNHNY and CDR2 SVGAGI (reference sequence). In DNA, the CDR3 is TGTGCCAGCAGTTCGGCGGTCTCCTCCTACGAGCAGTACTTC. Protein sequence: CASSSAVSSYEQYF.

The rearrangement links TRBV21-1 to TRBJ1-1. TRBV21-1 is given as a pseudogene. CDR3 length: 15 amino acids. DNA for the CDR3: TGTGCTCGGAGAGTAGGGAAAGTAAGAAACACTGAAGCTTTCTTT. Translation gives CARRVGKVRNTEAFF.

CDR3 coding DNA: TGCGCCAGCAGCCAAGATCAGCGGTACACTGAAGCTTTCTTT. The encoded protein is CASSQDQRYTEAFF. V usage is TRBV4-1 and J usage is TRBJ1-1; no firm D call. Germline loops: CDR1 MGHRA, CDR2 YSYEKL. This CDR3 region has 14 residues. V gave up 0 bases and J gave up 3 bases, with 8 bases separating them.

V and J are TRBV19 and TRBJ2-7, with no clear D. The CDR3 has 12 amino acids. Trimming pared 5 bases from V and 1 base from J, leaving 6 bases between. The germline CDR1 and CDR2 sequences are LNHDA and SQIVND (reference sequence). Here the CDR3 DNA reads TGTGCCAGTAGTGCCTCTTCCTACGAGCAGTACTTC. This sequence encodes CASSASSYEQYF. The variable domain in full, completed from reference TRBV19 and TRBJ2-7, reads DGGITQSPKYLFRKEGQNVTLSCEQNLNHDAMYWYRQDPGQGLRLIYYSQIVNDFQKGDIAEGYSVSREKKESFPLTVTSAQKNPTAFYLCASSASSYEQYFGPGTRLTVT.

The chain is built from TRBV19 and TRBJ1-1, with a tentative D call TRBD1 (5 bases). Looked up from germline, CDR1 is LNHDA and CDR2 is SQIVND (reference sequence). Trimming stripped 9 bases from V and 1 base from J, with 9 bases between. The CDR3 totals 12 residues. The CDR3 nucleotides are TGTGCCAGAGGACATTCGAACACTGAAGCTTTCTTT. It translates to CARGHSNTEAFF.

The chain links TRBV10-3 to TRBJ2-1, with a possible D match to TRBD2 (5 bases). CDR1 and CDR2 from the germline V gene are ENHRY and SYGVKD. This CDR3 has 15 amino acids. V was clipped by 3 bases and J by 2 bases, with 11 bases between them. The CDR3 DNA reads as TGTGCCATCAGTGATTCGGGGTCGGCCTACAATGAGCAGTTCTTC. Translation gives CAISDSGSAYNEQFF.

The chain recombines TRBV7-8 with TRBJ2-1, with D maybe TRBD2 (5 bases). Germline-derived CDR1 and CDR2 are SGHVS and FQNEAQ. The CDR3 consists of 18 residues. V lost 2 bases and J 0 bases, leaving 17 bases between the germline ends. CDR3 bases: TGTGCCAGCAGCTTAAATGGCGGGTTCTACTCCTCCTACAATGAGCAGTTCTTC. As protein: CASSLNGGFYSSYNEQFF.

The chain uses TRBV7-3 and TRBJ1-1; TRBD1 agrees at 7 bases. Trimming took 1 base from V and 5 from J; bases not matched to a gene: 16. This CDR3 contains 18 residues. The V gene's germline CDR1 is SGHTA and CDR2 FQGTGA. CDR3 bases: TGTGCCAGCAGCTTAAATGTAGGGGGCGATGGGATCAGAACTGAAGCTTTCTTT. Its protein is CASSLNVGGDGIRTEAFF. Together with reference TRBV7-3 and TRBJ1-1, the CDR3 gives the full variable domain: GAGVSQTPSNKVTEKGKYVELRCDPISGHTALYWYRQSLGQGPEFLIYFQGTGAADDSGLPNDRFFAVRPEGSVSTLKIQRTERGDSAVYLCASSLNVGGDGIRTEAFFGQGTRLTVV.

This clone was recorded once. This chain links TRBV19 with TRBJ1-2; D remains ambiguous. Per the germline V gene, CDR1 is LNHDA and CDR2 is SQIVND (reference sequence). The CDR3 covers 11 residues. V lost 6 bases and J lost 0, with 2 bases in between. The CDR3 bases are TGTGCCAGTAGGTCTAACTATGGCTACACCTTC. Protein product: CASRSNYGYTF. The whole variable domain, filled in from reference TRBV19 and TRBJ1-2, reads DGGITQSPKYLFRKEGQNVTLSCEQNLNHDAMYWYRQDPGQGLRLIYYSQIVNDFQKGDIAEGYSVSREKKESFPLTVTSAQKNPTAFYLCASRSNYGYTFGSGTRLTVV.